The following is a T cell receptor beta chain sequence with its context. Its target antigen remains unknown. There are no base qualities to consult, and no much larger clone falls within one base. The germline V gene specifies SGHDT as CDR1 and YYEEEE as CDR2. Germline trimming: 1 base from V, 9 bases from J; junction bases outside gene matches: 4. The CDR3 numbers 12 residues from cysteine through phenylalanine. Just the 36-base CDR3 DNA is kept, in frame starting at base 1. This specimen belongs to a study of EBV T-cell therapy then PD-1 blockade in nasopharyngeal carcinoma (dated by TCRdb to 2020 to 2022). Genomic DNA was extracted from sorted cells using the Qiagen DNeasy Kit. Deep sequencing of the TCR beta chain was done on the immunoSEQ platform. The original methods were these. Repertoire data analysis was performed with the immunoSEQ Analyzer software. The clones in this table, taken by TCRdb from immuneACCESS, are in-frame only. Not every clone is retained; where verified, under half of the shortfall comes from an unresolved V gene, and the cause of the rest is unknown. V and J calls and clone size follow that table, whereas D and trimming were derived from the DNA. The sample includes under 20,000 clones, with almost 85% observed a single time. Less than 35% of the sample comes from the top ten.

This sample's treatment or condition label indicates: AdE1-LMPpoly-expanded autologous EBV-specific T-cell therapy followed by anti-PD-1 nivolumab. The source material was CD8+ T cells from blood, sampled at approximately day 31 from a patient whose treatment included autologous EBV-specific T cells and nivolumab. This receptor chain uses TRBV5-6 and TRBJ2-7, and TRBD1 aligns with 7 junction nucleotides. The receptor was isolated from a man between 35 and 55 years old with nasopharyngeal carcinoma. CDR3 sequence: CASSLLRTGQYF. At the DNA level, the sequence is TGTGCCAGCAGCTTGCTAAGGACAGGGCAGTACTTC.